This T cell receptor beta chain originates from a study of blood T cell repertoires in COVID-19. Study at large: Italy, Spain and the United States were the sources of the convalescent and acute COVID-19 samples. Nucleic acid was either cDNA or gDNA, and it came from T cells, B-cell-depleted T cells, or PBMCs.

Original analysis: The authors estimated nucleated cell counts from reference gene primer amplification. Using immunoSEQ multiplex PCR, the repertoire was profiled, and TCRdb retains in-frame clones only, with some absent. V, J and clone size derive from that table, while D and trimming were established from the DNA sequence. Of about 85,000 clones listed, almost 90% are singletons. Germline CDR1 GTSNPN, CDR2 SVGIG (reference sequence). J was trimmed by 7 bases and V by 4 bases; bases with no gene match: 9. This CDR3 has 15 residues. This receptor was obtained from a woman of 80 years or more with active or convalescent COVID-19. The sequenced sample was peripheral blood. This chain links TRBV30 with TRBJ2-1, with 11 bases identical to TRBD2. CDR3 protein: CAWNALAGVGNEQFF. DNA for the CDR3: TGTGCCTGGAACGCACTAGCGGGAGTCGGGAATGAGCAGTTCTTC.